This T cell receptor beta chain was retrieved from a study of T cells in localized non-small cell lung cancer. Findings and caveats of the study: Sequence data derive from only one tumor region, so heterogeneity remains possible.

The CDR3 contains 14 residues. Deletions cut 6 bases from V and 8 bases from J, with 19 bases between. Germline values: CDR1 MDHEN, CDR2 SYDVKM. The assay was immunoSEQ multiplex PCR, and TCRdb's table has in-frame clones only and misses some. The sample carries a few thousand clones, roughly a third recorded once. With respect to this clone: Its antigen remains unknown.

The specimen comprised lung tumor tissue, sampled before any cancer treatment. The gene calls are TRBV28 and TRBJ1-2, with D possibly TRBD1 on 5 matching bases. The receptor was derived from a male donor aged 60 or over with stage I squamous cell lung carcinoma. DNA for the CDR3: TGTGCCAGCAGACCCCCGGGGACGATAATCGGCTACACCTTC. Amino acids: CASRPPGTIIGYTF.